Presented here are 24 T cell receptor beta chains from one specimen sequenced in a study of cytomegalovirus exposure and HLA in healthy donors. 60 Vbeta and 13 Jbeta primers were used in PCR. Repertoires were generated with immunoSEQ multiplex PCR, while TCRdb's copy carries only in-frame clones and drops some. The table has roughly 150,000 clones, 75% to 90% seen once. Input material: PBMCs. All receptors come from a male donor in good health and CMV-seronegative.

This clone was detected only a few times. The V gene is TRBV7-9, the J gene TRBJ1-5, with D tentatively TRBD1 (5 bases). This CDR3 has 15 amino acids. Germline V CDR1 and CDR2: SEHNR, FQNEAQ (reference sequence). Between the trimmed V and J ends, which lost 3 bases and 3 bases, there was a span of 12 bases. CDR3 loop: CASSFSWDYNQPQHF. DNA of the CDR3: TGTGCCAGCAGCTTTTCGTGGGACTACAATCAGCCCCAGCATTTT.

The J gene is TRBJ1-2, the V gene TRBV2, with D uncertain. V dropped 7 bases and J dropped 1 base, with 13 bases sitting between them. This CDR3 region has 14 residues. The germline V gene has CDR1 SNHLY and CDR2 FYNNEI. The CDR3 loop reads CASIKERDNYGYTF. CDR3 DNA sequence: TGTGCCAGCATTAAAGAACGGGATAACTATGGCTACACCTTC. The whole variable domain, filled in from reference TRBV2 and TRBJ1-2, reads EPEVTQTPSHQVTQMGQEVILRCVPISNHLYFYWYRQILGQKVEFLVSFYNNEISEKSEIFDDQFSVERPDGSNFTLKIRSTKLEDSAMYFCASIKERDNYGYTFGSGTRLTVV.

The J gene is TRBJ1-1, the V gene TRBV5-6; TRBD1 might be the D (6 bases). Trimming pared 0 bases from V and 6 bases from J, leaving 18 bases between. Per the germline V gene, CDR1 is SGHDT and CDR2 is YYEEEE. The CDR3 is made up of 16 amino acids. As DNA, the CDR3 is TGTGCCAGCAGCTTGGTGGCGGGGGCGCGATCACCTGAAGCTTTCTTT. Translated, it gives CASSLVAGARSPEAFF.

The chain recombines TRBV10-3 with TRBJ1-6; D unclear. V was clipped by 4 bases and J by 10 bases, with 14 bases between them. The CDR3 spans 14 residues. CDR1 ENHRY and CDR2 SYGVKD come from the germline V gene. CDR3 sequence reads: CAISVQAIGSPLHF. The CDR3 DNA reads TGTGCCATCAGTGTTCAGGCGATTGGGTCACCCCTCCACTTT.

This clone was counted once. This rearrangement joins TRBV5-4 to TRBJ2-1, with D perhaps TRBD1 (6 bases). CDR3 size: 16 residues. Germline V CDR1 and CDR2: SGHNT, YYREEE (reference sequence). Trimming stripped 3 bases from V and 2 bases from J, with 15 bases between. The CDR3 bases are TGTGCCAGCAGCTCTCCTGGGACATACACCTACAATGAGCAGTTCTTC. Translating it yields CASSSPGTYTYNEQFF.

CDR3 in DNA: TGTGCCAGCACTCGGACAGGGCAGGGATCACCCCTCCACTTT. It yields the protein CASTRTGQGSPLHF. The chain recombines TRBV19 with TRBJ1-6, with 8 bases lining up with TRBD1. V shed 9 bases, J shed 10 bases, and the junction held 11 bases outside the gene matches. The CDR3 length is 14 residues. Germline V gene lookup returns CDR1 LNHDA and CDR2 SQIVND (reference sequence).

This clone was recorded only once. The rearrangement links TRBV4-1 to TRBJ1-1; possibly TRBD1 for D (5 bases). Per germline, CDR1 MGHRA and CDR2 YSYEKL. The CDR3 sequence is 15 residues long. Deletions cut 2 bases from V and 5 bases from J, with 15 bases between. The CDR3 region is CASSQFDSLGTEAFF. The CDR3, as DNA: TGCGCCAGCAGCCAATTTGACAGCCTTGGGACTGAAGCTTTCTTT.

The chain joins TRBV7-2 to TRBJ2-7; D unclear. With 3 bases removed from V and 7 bases from J, the gap between germline ends came to 22 bases. Germline loops: CDR1 SGHTA, CDR2 FQGNSA. The CDR3 is 16 amino acids. CDR3 sequence: CASSFPGSPSLEEQYF. The CDR3 nucleotides read TGTGCCAGCAGCTTTCCCGGTTCACCAAGCCTAGAGGAGCAGTACTTC.

Concerning this clone: Mismatch with germline at one junction end may stem from a read error. J is TRBJ1-6 and V is TRBV7-8; 8 nucleotides agree with TRBD1. Germline CDR1 and CDR2: SGHVS and FQNEAQ. CDR3 length: 15 amino acids. CDR3 DNA: TGTGCCAGCAGCCCTCTGACAGGGGAATATTCACCCTTCCACTTT. Translating gives CASSPLTGEYSPFHF.

The chain uses TRBV6-6 and TRBJ2-5; 7 bases line up with TRBD2. Germline lookup yields CDR1 MNHNY and CDR2 SVGAGI (reference sequence). The V segment lost 6 bases and the J segment 5 bases; nucleotides outside the gene matches: 6. The CDR3 runs to 13 residues. In DNA, the CDR3 is TGTGCCAGCAGGAGAGGGGAGGGCGAGACCCAGTACTTC. Encoded protein: CASRRGEGETQYF.

This sequence joins TRBV7-9 and TRBJ2-6, with TRBD1 identical over 7 bases. V lost 7 bases and J lost 0; bases outside the gene matches: 12. Per the germline V gene, CDR1 is SEHNR and CDR2 is FQNEAQ (reference sequence). This CDR3 is 18 amino acids long. The CDR3: CASTRTGAGVSGANVLTF. CDR3 sequence (DNA): TGTGCCAGCACCAGAACAGGGGCAGGCGTCTCTGGGGCCAACGTCCTGACTTTC. Full variable domain (missing parts from reference TRBV7-9 and TRBJ2-6): DTGVSQNPRHKITKRGQNVTFRCDPISEHNRLYWYRQTLGQGPEFLTYFQNEAQLEKSRLLSDRFSAERPKGSFSTLEIQRTEQGDSAMYLCASTRTGAGVSGANVLTFGAGSRLTVL.

The chain uses TRBV2 and TRBJ1-4; perhaps TRBD1 as D (5 bases). Germline V gene data show CDR1 as SNHLY and CDR2 as FYNNEI. The germline V and J ends were trimmed by 6 bases and 7 bases, with 12 bases remaining between them. There are 13 residues in the CDR3. CDR3 in DNA: TGTGCCAGCAGCTCGGACATTACTGAAAAACTGTTTTTT. This translates into CASSSDITEKLFF.

The chain couples TRBV25-1 to TRBJ2-7, with D possibly being TRBD2 (5 bases). The CDR3 is made up of 15 amino acids. Germline CDR1 MGHDK, CDR2 SYGVNS. Trimming pared 5 bases from V and 2 bases from J, leaving 16 bases between. In DNA form, the CDR3 reads TGTGCCAGCAGTTCTCAAGCGGACCAAACCTACGAGCAGTACTTC. Residues: CASSSQADQTYEQYF.

The CDR3: CASSIGPIRTGELFF. The DNA of the CDR3 is TGTGCCAGTAGTATTGGGCCTATTCGCACCGGGGAGCTGTTTTTT. The chain recombines TRBV19 with TRBJ2-2, with no clear D. Trimming took 3 bases from V and 4 from J, leaving 12 bases between them. Per germline, CDR1 LNHDA and CDR2 SQIVND (reference sequence). This CDR3 spans 15 amino acids.

CDR3 nucleotide sequence: TGTGCCAGCAGCTTAGCCGGCAGGCGCCCTAATGAAAAACTGTTTTTT. Protein product: CASSLAGRRPNEKLFF. This sequence joins TRBV7-9 and TRBJ1-4; D is undetermined. CDR1 and CDR2 (germline): SEHNR, FQNEAQ (reference sequence). The CDR3 is 16 amino acids. V gave up 0 bases and J gave up 3 bases, with 11 bases separating them. Full variable domain (remainder filled in from reference TRBV7-9 and TRBJ1-4): DTGVSQNPRHKITKRGQNVTFRCDPISEHNRLYWYRQTLGQGPEFLTYFQNEAQLEKSRLLSDRFSAERPKGSFSTLEIQRTEQGDSAMYLCASSLAGRRPNEKLFFGSGTQLSVL.

The chain combines TRBV21-1 with TRBJ1-2; the DNA was not used to check the table's D call, TRBD1. TRBV21-1 is termed a pseudogene. The CDR3 contains 17 residues. CDR3 coding DNA: TGTGCCAGCAGCAAACAGCTGCGGACAGGCGCAAACTATGGCTACACCTTC. This gives the protein CASSKQLRTGANYGYTF.

The chain employs TRBV4-3 and TRBJ2-1, with D tentatively TRBD2 (6 bases). Germline lookup yields CDR1 LGHNA and CDR2 YSLEER. The CDR3 is made up of 15 amino acids. Trimming left V 1 base short and J 3 bases short, with 10 bases between. Here the CDR3 reads CASSQARGGYNEQFF. The CDR3, as DNA: TGCGCCAGCAGCCAAGCGAGGGGAGGCTACAATGAGCAGTTCTTC.

This clone was recorded once. The chain has TRBV4-3 and TRBJ1-1; D is uncertain. Deletions cut 0 bases from V and 8 bases from J, with 10 bases between. This CDR3 region has 13 residues. Germline CDR1 and CDR2: LGHNA and YSLEER. CDR3 amino acids: CASSQDTGWEAFF. As DNA, the CDR3 is TGCGCCAGCAGCCAAGATACGGGGTGGGAAGCTTTCTTT.

In its sample, this clone was seen once. CDR3 residues: CASSSGLAGGPGDTQYF. The CDR3 nucleotides are TGCGCCAGCAGCTCGGGACTAGCGGGGGGGCCCGGAGATACGCAGTATTTT. The V gene is TRBV5-1, the J gene TRBJ2-3; 16 bases agree with TRBD2. In germline, CDR1 is SGHRS, CDR2 YFSETQ. With V trimmed by 3 bases and J by 5 bases, 6 bases remained unmatched. This CDR3 comprises 17 residues.

V gene TRBV5-8 combines with J gene TRBJ2-7, with TRBD2 matching 7 bases. CDR1 SGHTS and CDR2 YDEGEE come from the germline V gene. The length of the CDR3 is 16 residues. V dropped 4 bases and J dropped 0; count of bases not matched to a gene: 10. The CDR3 region has the DNA TGTGCCAGCAGCCCGGCAGCGGGAAAGTACTCCTACGAGCAGTACTTC. Translating gives CASSPAAGKYSYEQYF.

The V call is TRBV19, the J call TRBJ1-1; 7 bases agree with TRBD1. CDR3 size: 13 residues. Looked up from germline, CDR1 is LNHDA and CDR2 is SQIVND (reference sequence). J was trimmed by 7 bases and V by 2 bases; bases with no gene match: 4. CDR3 amino acids: CASSINRDSEAFF. The CDR3 region has the DNA TGTGCCAGTAGTATAAACCGGGACAGTGAAGCTTTCTTT.

The rearrangement joins TRBV4-1 to TRBJ2-7; 8 bases match TRBD1. The CDR3 extends over 17 amino acids. Germline trimming cut 1 base from V and 2 bases from J; bases unmatched to any gene: 10. Germline lookup yields CDR1 MGHRA and CDR2 YSYEKL. DNA of the CDR3: TGCGCCAGCAGCCAAGTCGCCGTACCGGGACAGGCCTACGAGCAGTACTTC. Its protein product is CASSQVAVPGQAYEQYF.

The rearrangement joins TRBV7-6 to TRBJ1-3; unclear D gene. The germline CDR1 and CDR2 sequences are SGHVS and FNYEAQ. The CDR3 sequence is 15 residues long. V gave up 2 bases and J gave up 0 bases, with 8 bases separating them. The CDR3, as DNA: TGTGCCAGCAGCTTAACTGCCCTCTCTGGAAACACCATATATTTT. Its protein product is CASSLTALSGNTIYF.

V usage is TRBV6-5 and J usage is TRBJ2-2, with D possibly being TRBD1 (7 bases). This CDR3 comprises 15 residues. V lost 2 bases to trimming and J lost 1 base, with 8 bases between them. Looked up from germline, CDR1 is MNHEY and CDR2 is SVGAGI. The CDR3 sequence is CASSYQGGNTGELFF. The CDR3 DNA follows: TGTGCCAGCAGTTACCAGGGGGGGAACACCGGGGAGCTGTTTTTT.